The 14 T cell receptor beta chains below come from one sample, sequenced in a study of shared clonotypes between healthy human individuals. TCRdb's copy holds only in-frame clones and misses some; the assay was immunoSEQ multiplex PCR. The sample holds 600,000 to 700,000 clones, more than 70% seen once. Sequencing was carried out using memory CD4+ T cells sorted from blood. Subset in this sample: CD45RA-negative fraction. Receptors originate from a woman in her thirties in good health.

This chain joins TRBV2 and TRBJ2-2; 8 bases are a match to TRBD1. Germline-derived CDR1 and CDR2 are SNHLY and FYNNEI. The CDR3 covers 15 residues. The ends lost 6 bases at V and 2 bases at J; junction bases unmatched: 5. The chain's CDR3 is CASRLQGDNTGELFF. In DNA, the CDR3 is TGTGCCAGCAGATTACAGGGGGATAACACCGGGGAGCTGTTTTTT.

The chain employs TRBV7-8 and TRBJ1-2, with 7 bases matching TRBD1. The V gene's germline CDR1 is SGHVS and CDR2 FQNEAQ. V was clipped by 5 bases and J by 4 bases; unmatched bases: 7. CDR3 length: 14 residues. The CDR3 loop is CASSDRQGGYGYTF. As DNA, the CDR3 is TGTGCCAGCAGCGACAGACAGGGTGGCTATGGCTACACCTTC. Using reference TRBV7-8 and TRBJ1-2 for the parts outside the CDR3, the full variable domain is GAGVSQSPRYKVAKRGQDVALRCDPISGHVSLFWYQQALGQGPEFLTYFQNEAQLDKSGLPSDRFFAERPEGSVSTLKIQRTQQEDSAVYLCASSDRQGGYGYTFGSGTRLTVV.

This sequence joins TRBV6-5 and TRBJ1-6; 7 bases agree with TRBD1. This CDR3 spans 13 amino acids. Per germline, CDR1 MNHEY and CDR2 SVGAGI. With V trimmed by 8 bases and J by 7 bases, 5 bases remained unmatched. CDR3 DNA sequence: TGTGCCAGCCGAGACAGGGCGAATTCACCCCTCCACTTT. Its translation: CASRDRANSPLHF.

The V call is TRBV7-2, the J call TRBJ2-7, with 13 bases aligning to TRBD2. The V gene end was trimmed by 5 bases and the J gene end by 3 bases; junction bases not matched to a gene: 10. Germline CDR1 and CDR2: SGHTA and FQGNSA. This CDR3 comprises 17 residues. CDR3 sequence reads: CASSPGTSGTRDYEQYF. For the CDR3, the DNA is TGTGCCAGCAGCCCCGGGACTAGCGGGACCAGGGACTACGAGCAGTACTTC.

There are a few counts of this clone. This chain uses TRBV19 with TRBJ2-5; D gene uncertain. Trimming removed 0 bases at V and 5 bases at J, with 4 bases between. The CDR3 loop spans 12 amino acids. Germline values: CDR1 LNHDA, CDR2 SQIVND (reference sequence). The CDR3 nucleotides are TGTGCCAGTAGTATAGATCCGGAGACCCAGTACTTC. Residues: CASSIDPETQYF.

This clone was observed once. The chain employs TRBV6-5 and TRBJ2-1; the D is unclear. Germline V CDR1 and CDR2: MNHEY, SVGAGI. The CDR3 length is 15 residues. V lost 0 bases to trimming and J lost 3 bases, with 9 bases between them. The CDR3 region is CASSYSRTDYNEQFF. The CDR3 nucleotides are TGTGCCAGCAGTTACTCGAGAACAGACTACAATGAGCAGTTCTTC.

The J gene is TRBJ2-3, the V gene TRBV4-1; a weak D match, TRBD2 (5 bases). Trimming took 8 bases from V and 1 from J, leaving 10 bases between them. The CDR3 sequence is 13 residues long. In germline, CDR1 is MGHRA, CDR2 YSYEKL. The chain's CDR3 is CASGSIGTDTQYF. CDR3 in DNA: TGCGCCAGCGGGAGTATAGGCACAGATACGCAGTATTTT.

The V call is TRBV27, the J call TRBJ1-2; 7 nucleotides match TRBD1. V lost 0 bases and J lost 4; bases outside the gene matches: 8. CDR1 and CDR2 from the germline V gene are MNHEY and SMNVEV (reference sequence). This CDR3 is built from 16 residues. The CDR3 DNA reads TGTGCCAGCAGTTTATCGCGACAGGGTACTCTCTATGGCTACACCTTC. It codes for CASSLSRQGTLYGYTF.

The chain couples TRBV6-6 to TRBJ2-2; weak D call: TRBD2 (6 bases). The CDR3 is made up of 16 amino acids. The germline CDR1 and CDR2 sequences are MNHNY and SVGAGI (reference sequence). With 4 bases removed from V and 4 bases from J, the gap between germline ends came to 16 bases. CDR3 coding DNA: TGTGCCAGCAGTTCGGGAGAGGGAGTGGGCACCGGGGAGCTGTTTTTT. Amino acids: CASSSGEGVGTGELFF.

V gene TRBV2 combines with J gene TRBJ2-1; a weak D match, TRBD1 (6 bases). V was shortened by 7 bases and J by 8 bases, with 6 bases between the two germline ends. There are 10 residues in the CDR3. CDR1 is SNHLY, CDR2 FYNNEI, per germline. CDR3: CASKGDEQFF. CDR3 DNA: TGTGCCAGCAAGGGGGATGAGCAGTTCTTC.

V gene TRBV5-4 combines with J gene TRBJ2-7; D might be TRBD1 (5 bases). Per the germline V gene, CDR1 is SGHNT and CDR2 is YYREEE (reference sequence). The germline V and J ends were trimmed by 4 bases and 0 bases, with 11 bases remaining between them. The CDR3 loop spans 14 amino acids. CDR3 bases: TGTGCCAGCAGCCGTCAGGGCGACTCCTACGAGCAGTACTTC. This translates into CASSRQGDSYEQYF.

This clone was observed a single time. Different DNA sequences within this sample yield the same CDR3. V is TRBV7-9 and J is TRBJ1-2, with TRBD1 as a possible D gene (5 bases). There are 13 residues in the CDR3. V lost 5 bases and J 5 bases, leaving 12 bases between the germline ends. Germline V lookup: CDR1 SEHNR, CDR2 FQNEAQ (reference sequence). In nucleotides, the CDR3 is TGTGCCAGCAGCCCCGGGACGGATTATGGCTACACCTTC. Translation: CASSPGTDYGYTF. The full variable domain, with the rest looked up from reference TRBV7-9 and TRBJ1-2, is DTGVSQNPRHKITKRGQNVTFRCDPISEHNRLYWYRQTLGQGPEFLTYFQNEAQLEKSRLLSDRFSAERPKGSFSTLEIQRTEQGDSAMYLCASSPGTDYGYTFGSGTRLTVV.

CDR3 bases: TGCAGCGTTGAACTTGCGGGAGGGGGGGGTGAGCAGTTCTTC. It is translated as CSVELAGGGGEQFF. This rearrangement joins TRBV29-1 to TRBJ2-1; 9 bases match TRBD2. Per the germline V gene, CDR1 is SQVTM and CDR2 is ANQGSEA. With 2 bases clipped from V and 9 bases from J, the junction kept 8 bases outside the gene matches. The length of the CDR3 is 14 residues.

Note on this clone: The sample holds other DNA sequences that translate to the same CDR3. This chain connects TRBV29-1 to TRBJ1-2, with D maybe TRBD1 (5 bases). Germline V CDR1 and CDR2: SQVTM, ANQGSEA. The length of the CDR3 is 13 residues. Trimming stripped 4 bases from V and 0 bases from J, with 9 bases between. The CDR3 region has the DNA TGCAGCGTTGGGGGACGGTCTAACTATGGCTACACCTTC. Residues: CSVGGRSNYGYTF.